The 27 T cell receptor beta chains below all came from one sample that was sequenced in a study of blood T cell repertoires in COVID-19. Clones were read by immunoSEQ multiplex PCR, and TCRdb kept only the in-frame ones, dropping some. The data contain about 470,000 clones, roughly nine tenths of them singletons. Input material: PBMCs or T cells enriched from blood (not recorded which). The receptors here all came from a woman aged 18 to 35 who had recovered from COVID-19.

This chain uses TRBV5-8 with TRBJ2-1, with D unclear. Germline V gene data show CDR1 as SGHTS and CDR2 as YDEGEE. The CDR3 is 15 amino acids. Trimming stripped 5 bases from V and 3 bases from J, with 15 bases between. The chain's CDR3 is CASSPAPVSYNEQFF. In DNA, the CDR3 is TGTGCCAGCAGTCCCGCCCCCGTTAGCTACAATGAGCAGTTCTTC.

The V gene is TRBV10-3, the J gene TRBJ2-7, with 7 positions matching TRBD1. This CDR3 has 12 residues. The germline CDR1 and CDR2 sequences are ENHRY and SYGVKD. Unmatched junction bases numbered 0, after V lost 2 bases and J lost 5 bases. As DNA, the CDR3 is TGTGCCATCAGTGAGCAGGGGGACGAGCAGTACTTC. Its protein is CAISEQGDEQYF.

The chain employs TRBV6-5 and TRBJ1-5; D is unclear. The CDR3 spans 16 residues. With 4 bases removed from V and 2 bases from J, the gap between germline ends came to 15 bases. Germline CDR1 MNHEY, CDR2 SVGAGI. DNA of the CDR3: TGTGCCAGCAGTTCCGTTGTACATTTGGGCAATCAGCCCCAGCATTTT. Its translation is CASSSVVHLGNQPQHF.

V gene TRBV5-5 combines with J gene TRBJ2-7; no clear D gene. CDR1 is SGHKS, CDR2 YYEKEE, per germline (reference sequence). V was pared by 0 bases and J by 3 bases, with 13 bases between. The CDR3 runs 15 residues. The chain's CDR3 is CASSLEGDKYYEQYF. The CDR3 DNA sequence: TGTGCCAGCAGCTTGGAAGGTGACAAGTACTACGAGCAGTACTTC.

This clone appeared a single time. The chain joins TRBV3-1 (or the pseudogene TRBV3-2) to TRBJ2-1; the match to TRBD2 covers 8 bases. The CDR3 sequence is 13 residues long. The V and J ends lost 1 base and 9 bases, in that order; junction bases with no gene match: 2. Looked up from germline, CDR1 is LGHDT and CDR2 is YNNKEL (reference sequence). The DNA for the CDR3 is TGTGCCAGCAGCCAAGGACGGGGGGGTGAGCAGTTCTTC. This translates into CASSQGRGGEQFF.

This chain joins TRBV7-9 and TRBJ1-6; D is unresolved. This CDR3 comprises 12 residues. Trimming removed 3 bases at V and 10 bases at J, with 7 bases between. Germline V gene sequence: CDR1 SEHNR, CDR2 FQNEAQ (reference sequence). This CDR3 reads CASSFHSSPLHF. The CDR3 DNA follows: TGTGCCAGCAGCTTTCACTCCTCACCCCTCCACTTT.

The V and J genes are TRBV10-3 and TRBJ1-1; possible D gene TRBD1, 6 bases. The CDR3 is 15 amino acids. Germline V gene lookup returns CDR1 ENHRY and CDR2 SYGVKD. The ends were cut back, 3 bases at V and 4 bases at J, with 15 bases in the middle. The CDR3, as DNA: TGTGCCATCAGTGATGAGGGGGGGTCCTTCACTGAAGCTTTCTTT. It encodes CAISDEGGSFTEAFF.

The rearrangement joins TRBV6-5 to TRBJ1-1; TRBD1 might be the D (5 bases). The V gene lost 10 bases and the J gene lost 9 bases, with 15 bases spanning the gap. Germline CDR1 MNHEY, CDR2 SVGAGI. This CDR3 spans 11 amino acids. The CDR3 sequence: CATVGGSKAFF. As DNA, the CDR3 is TGTGCCACGGTGGGGGGGTCAAAAGCTTTCTTT.

The CDR3 nucleotides are TGTGCCAGCAGCCCCTCTATGATCTATAATTCACCCCTCCACTTT. Amino acids: CASSPSMIYNSPLHF. This rearrangement joins TRBV7-8 to TRBJ1-6; D unclear. CDR3 length: 15 amino acids. Trimming shortened V by 5 bases and J by 3 bases, and 11 bases separated the two germline ends. From germline, CDR1 is SGHVS and CDR2 FQNEAQ.

V usage is TRBV7-9 and J usage is TRBJ2-3, with a tentative D call TRBD2 (5 bases). V gave up 1 base and J gave up 2 bases, with 16 bases separating them. The length of the CDR3 is 17 residues. Germline values: CDR1 SEHNR, CDR2 FQNEAQ (reference sequence). The CDR3 loop reads CASSLEGRLYTTDTQYF. In DNA, the CDR3 is TGTGCCAGCAGCTTAGAAGGGAGACTCTACACCACAGATACGCAGTATTTT.

The genes are TRBV18 and TRBJ2-5; 8 bases line up with TRBD1. The V gene end was trimmed by 3 bases and the J gene end by 3 bases; junction bases not matched to a gene: 6. CDR3 length: 15 residues. Germline-derived CDR1 and CDR2 are KGHSH and LQKENI. The CDR3, as DNA: TGTGCCAGCTCACCGGGGACAGGATCCGAAGAGACCCAGTACTTC. Translated: CASSPGTGSEETQYF.

The rearrangement joins TRBV7-2 to TRBJ2-2; D is possibly TRBD2 (5 bases). Germline V lookup: CDR1 SGHTA, CDR2 FQGNSA. The CDR3 extends over 15 amino acids. With 1 base removed from V and 4 bases from J, the gap between germline ends came to 10 bases. The CDR3 DNA reads as TGTGCCAGCAGCTTAGATCCTGCGGGCACCGGGGAGCTGTTTTTT. Amino acid sequence: CASSLDPAGTGELFF. Based on the CDR3 plus reference TRBV7-2 and TRBJ2-2, the full variable domain is GAGVSQSPSNKVTEKGKDVELRCDPISGHTALYWYRQSLGQGLEFLIYFQGNSAPDKSGLPSDRFSAERTGGSVSTLTIQRTQQEDSAVYLCASSLDPAGTGELFFGEGSRLTVL.

V is TRBV5-1 and J is TRBJ2-7; D perhaps matches TRBD2 (5 bases). CDR3 length equals 12 residues. Deletions cut 3 bases from V and 7 bases from J, with 11 bases between. The germline V gene has CDR1 SGHRS and CDR2 YFSETQ. This CDR3 reads CASSWATGEQYF. The CDR3 nucleotides are TGCGCCAGCAGCTGGGCGACGGGGGAGCAGTACTTC.

V usage is TRBV6-5 and J usage is TRBJ2-5; perhaps TRBD2 as D (6 bases). In germline, CDR1 is MNHEY, CDR2 SVGAGI. The V and J ends lost 1 base and 4 bases respectively, with 13 bases between them. The CDR3 has 15 amino acids. DNA for the CDR3: TGTGCCAGCAGTTACTTCGCGGGGATCGGAGAGACCCAGTACTTC. This encodes CASSYFAGIGETQYF.

The CDR3 region has the DNA TGTGCCAGCAGTCCCACAGCGGGGACCCTATCCTACGAGCAGTACTTC. This codes for CASSPTAGTLSYEQYF. The chain has TRBV28 and TRBJ2-7; 7 bases map to TRBD2. CDR3 length equals 16 residues. The germline gives CDR1 MDHEN, CDR2 SYDVKM. Trimming at V came to 5 bases and at J to 1 base, leaving 11 bases not matched to a gene.

This clone has only a few counts. The rearrangement joins TRBV11-1 to TRBJ2-7; the D is unclear. This CDR3 has 13 residues. The germline gives CDR1 SGHAT, CDR2 FQDESV (reference sequence). V lost 5 bases and J 1 base, leaving 9 bases between the germline ends. CDR3: CASSPAVSYEQYF. In DNA form, the CDR3 reads TGTGCCAGCAGCCCCGCAGTTTCCTACGAGCAGTACTTC.

The CDR3 loop reads CASSQFGTSGDNEQFF. CDR3 DNA sequence: TGCGCCAGCAGCCAGTTCGGGACTAGCGGGGACAATGAGCAGTTCTTC. V usage is TRBV4-1 and J usage is TRBJ2-1, with TRBD2 identical over 13 bases. There are 16 residues in the CDR3. The junction had 4 bases not matched to a gene; V was cut back by 3 bases and J by 5 bases. Germline V CDR1 and CDR2: MGHRA, YSYEKL.

The chain combines TRBV5-1 with TRBJ1-2; 10 nucleotides match TRBD1. CDR1 is SGHRS and CDR2 is YFSETQ in the germline V gene. V dropped 4 bases and J dropped 8; count of bases not matched to a gene: 8. This CDR3 comprises 14 residues. The CDR3 protein is CASSPRQGAEGYTF. As DNA, the CDR3 is TGCGCCAGCAGCCCTAGACAGGGGGCGGAAGGCTACACCTTC.

This clone was counted between two and nine times. The rearrangement joins TRBV5-6 to TRBJ1-1; TRBD1 matches 7 bases. The CDR3 runs 14 residues. In germline, CDR1 is SGHDT, CDR2 YYEEEE. Trimming removed 4 bases from V and 12 bases from J; junction bases left unmatched: 15. CDR3 region: CASSGTTGILGTFF. The DNA of the CDR3 is TGTGCCAGCAGCGGCACGACAGGGATACTTGGGACTTTCTTT.

The chain recombines TRBV29-1 with TRBJ2-5; D is possibly TRBD2 (7 bases). The CDR3 totals 13 residues. Trimming took 0 bases from V and 4 from J, leaving 9 bases between them. Per the germline V gene, CDR1 is SQVTM and CDR2 is ANQGSEA. As DNA, the CDR3 is TGCAGCGTTGAAGATAGGGGGGGAGAGACCCAGTACTTC. This gives the protein CSVEDRGGETQYF.

The rearrangement links TRBV6-6 to TRBJ1-1; TRBD1 might be the D (5 bases). The ends were cut back, 5 bases at V and 4 bases at J, with 14 bases in the middle. Per the germline V gene, CDR1 is MNHNY and CDR2 is SVGAGI (reference sequence). This CDR3 is built from 14 residues. The CDR3 region has the DNA TGTGCCAGCAGTCCCCGGGACTACGGCACTGAAGCTTTCTTT. Translated: CASSPRDYGTEAFF.

The V call is TRBV5-1, the J call TRBJ2-2; D might be TRBD1 (7 bases). The CDR3 is 17 residues long. Trimming left V 3 bases short and J 2 bases short, with 17 bases between. Germline V gene sequence: CDR1 SGHRS, CDR2 YFSETQ. CDR3 amino acids: CASSSPDREDNTGELFF. As DNA, the CDR3 is TGCGCCAGCAGCTCTCCCGACAGGGAGGACAACACCGGGGAGCTGTTTTTT. Full variable domain (missing parts from reference TRBV5-1 and TRBJ2-2): KAGVTQTPRYLIKTRGQQVTLSCSPISGHRSVSWYQQTPGQGLQFLFEYFSETQRNKGNFPGRFSGRQFSNSRSEMNVSTLELGDSALYLCASSSPDREDNTGELFFGEGSRLTVL.

This clone was observed a single time. The rearrangement links TRBV6-5 to TRBJ1-3; a weak D match, TRBD1 (5 bases). The CDR3 totals 15 residues. V was pared by 6 bases and J by 3 bases, with 15 bases between. Germline loops: CDR1 MNHEY, CDR2 SVGAGI. Here the CDR3 DNA reads TGTGCCAGCAGCACCGGGGGAGGCAGTGGAAACACCATATATTTT. Translating gives CASSTGGGSGNTIYF.

This clone appeared a single time. The rearrangement joins TRBV10-2 to TRBJ1-1, with a tentative D call TRBD1 (5 bases). The V end lost 7 bases, the J end lost 0 bases, and 9 bases lay between the germline ends. The CDR3 sequence is 13 residues long. The germline V gene has CDR1 WSHSY and CDR2 SAAADI. CDR3 residues: CASKRQLNTEAFF. For the CDR3, the DNA is TGCGCCAGCAAGCGACAGCTGAACACTGAAGCTTTCTTT.

The chain uses TRBV28 and TRBJ2-1, with a weak D call TRBD2 (5 bases). This CDR3 spans 15 amino acids. V was pared by 1 base and J by 10 bases, with 17 bases between. The germline V gene has CDR1 MDHEN and CDR2 SYDVKM. CDR3 sequence (DNA): TGTGCCAGCAGTTTATTGATTGTCCCATCGGGGGAGCAGTTCTTC. This encodes CASSLLIVPSGEQFF.

The genes are TRBV3-1 (or the pseudogene TRBV3-2) and TRBJ1-5; D gene unclear. Germline V gene data show CDR1 as LGHDT and CDR2 as YNNKEL (reference sequence). The CDR3 runs to 16 residues. Between the trimmed V and J ends, which lost 0 bases and 2 bases, there was a span of 11 bases. Written as DNA, the CDR3 is TGTGCCAGCAGCCAAGACGGAGCCAGAGGCAATCAGCCCCAGCATTTT. It is translated as CASSQDGARGNQPQHF.

The genes are TRBV6-5 and TRBJ2-7; TRBD2 agrees at 8 bases. Germline CDR1 and CDR2: MNHEY and SVGAGI. This CDR3 is 16 amino acids long. V was pared by 1 base and J by 0 bases, with 5 bases of the junction left unmatched. The CDR3 here is CASSYWAGTSSYEQYF. The CDR3 coding sequence is TGTGCCAGCAGTTACTGGGCCGGGACTAGCTCCTACGAGCAGTACTTC.